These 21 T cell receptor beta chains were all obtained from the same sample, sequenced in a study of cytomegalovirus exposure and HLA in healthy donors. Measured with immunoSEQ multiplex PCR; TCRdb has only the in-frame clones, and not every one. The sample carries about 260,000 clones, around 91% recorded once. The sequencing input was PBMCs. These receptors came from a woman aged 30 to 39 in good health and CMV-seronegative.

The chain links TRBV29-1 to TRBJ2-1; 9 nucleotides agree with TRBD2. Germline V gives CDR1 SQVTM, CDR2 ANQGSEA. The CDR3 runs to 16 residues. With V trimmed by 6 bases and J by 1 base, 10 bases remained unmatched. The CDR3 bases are TGCAGCGTCGTGGCGGAAACTAGCGGGTCCTACAATGAGCAGTTCTTC. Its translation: CSVVAETSGSYNEQFF.

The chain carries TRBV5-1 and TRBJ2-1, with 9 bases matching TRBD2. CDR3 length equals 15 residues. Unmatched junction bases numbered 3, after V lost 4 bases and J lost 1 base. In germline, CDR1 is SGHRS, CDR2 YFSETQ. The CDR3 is CASSPTSGSYNEQFF. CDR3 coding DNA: TGCGCCAGCAGCCCGACTAGCGGATCCTACAATGAGCAGTTCTTC.

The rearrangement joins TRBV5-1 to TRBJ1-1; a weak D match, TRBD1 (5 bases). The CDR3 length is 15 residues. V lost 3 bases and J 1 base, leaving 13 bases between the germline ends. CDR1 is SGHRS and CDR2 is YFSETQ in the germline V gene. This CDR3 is CASSSVFGANTEAFF. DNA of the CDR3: TGCGCCAGCAGCTCAGTGTTTGGGGCGAACACTGAAGCTTTCTTT.

CDR3: CAWSVSPLPIYGYTF. CDR3 bases: TGTGCCTGGAGTGTATCCCCCCTTCCCATCTATGGCTACACCTTC. The chain has TRBV30 and TRBJ1-2; D is ambiguous. The CDR3 is 15 residues long. Trimming cost V 0 bases and J 4 bases, with 15 bases left between them. The germline CDR1 and CDR2 sequences are GTSNPN and SVGIG (reference sequence).

The CDR3 DNA reads TGTGCCAGCAGTTCTTCCGGGACAGGGAACGATGGCTACACCTTC. This sequence encodes CASSSSGTGNDGYTF. The chain uses TRBV28 and TRBJ1-2; TRBD1 matches 9 bases. This CDR3 is built from 15 residues. The trim removed 4 bases at V and 6 bases at J, leaving 9 bases unmatched. Germline-derived CDR1 and CDR2 are MDHEN and SYDVKM.

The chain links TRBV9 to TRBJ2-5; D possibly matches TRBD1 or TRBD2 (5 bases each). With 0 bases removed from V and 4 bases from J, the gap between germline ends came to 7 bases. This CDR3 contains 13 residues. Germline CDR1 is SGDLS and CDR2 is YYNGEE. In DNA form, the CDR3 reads TGTGCCAGCAGCGTAGGTGGGGGAGAGACCCAGTACTTC. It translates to CASSVGGGETQYF.

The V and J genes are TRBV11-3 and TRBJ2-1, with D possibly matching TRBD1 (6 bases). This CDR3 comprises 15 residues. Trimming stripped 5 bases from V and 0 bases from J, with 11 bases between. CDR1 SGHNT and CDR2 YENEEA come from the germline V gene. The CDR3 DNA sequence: TGTGCCAGCAGCCAGGGGTTTCACTCCTACAATGAGCAGTTCTTC. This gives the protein CASSQGFHSYNEQFF.

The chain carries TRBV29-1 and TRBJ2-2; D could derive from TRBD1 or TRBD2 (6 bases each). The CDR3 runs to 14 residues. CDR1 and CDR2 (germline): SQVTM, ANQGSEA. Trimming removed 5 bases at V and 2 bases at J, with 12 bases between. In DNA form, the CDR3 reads TGCAGCGTTACGAGGGGGGTTAACACCGGGGAGCTGTTTTTT. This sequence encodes CSVTRGVNTGELFF.

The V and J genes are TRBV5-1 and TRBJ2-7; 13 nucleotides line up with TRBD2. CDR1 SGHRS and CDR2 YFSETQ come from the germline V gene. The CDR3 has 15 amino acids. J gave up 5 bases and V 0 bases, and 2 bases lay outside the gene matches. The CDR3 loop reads CASSLAGLAGDEQYF. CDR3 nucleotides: TGCGCCAGCAGCTTGGCCGGACTAGCGGGAGACGAGCAGTACTTC.

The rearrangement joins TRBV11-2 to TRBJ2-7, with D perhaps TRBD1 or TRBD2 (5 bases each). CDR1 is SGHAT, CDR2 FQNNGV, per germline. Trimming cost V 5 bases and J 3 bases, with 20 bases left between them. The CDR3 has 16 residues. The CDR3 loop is CASSNVVIGALYEQYF. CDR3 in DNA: TGTGCCAGCAGCAACGTGGTTATCGGGGCACTCTACGAGCAGTACTTC.

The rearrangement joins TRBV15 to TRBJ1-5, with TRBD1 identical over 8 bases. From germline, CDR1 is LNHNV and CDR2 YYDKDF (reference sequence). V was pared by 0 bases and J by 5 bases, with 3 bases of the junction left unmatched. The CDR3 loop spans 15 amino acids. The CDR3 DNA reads TGTGCCACCAGCAGAGACAGGGGGCATGATCAGCCCCAGCATTTT. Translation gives CATSRDRGHDQPQHF.

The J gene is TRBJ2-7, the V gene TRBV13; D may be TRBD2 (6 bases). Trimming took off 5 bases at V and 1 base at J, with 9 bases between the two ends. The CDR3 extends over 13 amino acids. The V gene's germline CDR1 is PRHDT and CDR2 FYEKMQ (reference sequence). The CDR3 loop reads CASSIGTSYEQYF. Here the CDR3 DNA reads TGTGCCAGCAGCATCGGGACTTCCTACGAGCAGTACTTC.

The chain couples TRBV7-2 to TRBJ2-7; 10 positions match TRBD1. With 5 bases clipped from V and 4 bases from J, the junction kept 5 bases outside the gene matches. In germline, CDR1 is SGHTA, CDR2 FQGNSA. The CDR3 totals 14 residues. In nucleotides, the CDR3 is TGTGCCAGCAGCCCGGACAGGGGGAGGTACGAGCAGTACTTC. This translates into CASSPDRGRYEQYF.

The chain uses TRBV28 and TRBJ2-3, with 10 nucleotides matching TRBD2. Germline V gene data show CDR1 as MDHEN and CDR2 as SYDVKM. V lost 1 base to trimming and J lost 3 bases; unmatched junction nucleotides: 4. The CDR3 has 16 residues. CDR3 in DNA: TGTGCCAGCAGTTTATCTCCTAGCGGGAGTACAGATACGCAGTATTTT. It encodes CASSLSPSGSTDTQYF.

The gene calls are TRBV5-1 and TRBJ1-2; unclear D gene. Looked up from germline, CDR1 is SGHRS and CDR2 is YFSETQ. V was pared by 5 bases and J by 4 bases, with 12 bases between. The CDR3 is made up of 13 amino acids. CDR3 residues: CASSSDSFYGYTF. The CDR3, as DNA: TGCGCCAGCAGTAGCGACTCCTTCTATGGCTACACCTTC.

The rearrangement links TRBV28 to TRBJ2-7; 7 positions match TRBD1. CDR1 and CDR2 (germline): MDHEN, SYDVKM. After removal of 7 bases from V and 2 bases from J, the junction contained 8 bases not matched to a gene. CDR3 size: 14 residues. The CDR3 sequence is CASTSWDRAYEQYF. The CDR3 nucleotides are TGTGCCAGCACAAGTTGGGACAGAGCCTACGAGCAGTACTTC. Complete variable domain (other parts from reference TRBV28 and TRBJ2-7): DVKVTQSSRYLVKRTGEKVFLECVQDMDHENMFWYRQDPGLGLRLIYFSYDVKMKEKGDIPEGYSVSREKKERFSLILESASTNQTSMYLCASTSWDRAYEQYFGPGTRLTVT.

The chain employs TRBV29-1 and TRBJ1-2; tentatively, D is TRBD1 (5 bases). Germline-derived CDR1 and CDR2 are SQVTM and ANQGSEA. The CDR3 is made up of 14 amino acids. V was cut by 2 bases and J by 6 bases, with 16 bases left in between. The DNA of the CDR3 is TGCAGCGTTGAATCCCAGGGAAGTTTTCATGGCTACACCTTC. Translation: CSVESQGSFHGYTF.

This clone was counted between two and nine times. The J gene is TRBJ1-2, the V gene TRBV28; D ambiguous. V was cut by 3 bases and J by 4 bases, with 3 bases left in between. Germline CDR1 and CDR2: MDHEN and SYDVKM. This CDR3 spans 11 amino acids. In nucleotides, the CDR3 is TGTGCCAGCAGTTTCACCTATGGCTACACCTTC. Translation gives CASSFTYGYTF.

The CDR3 DNA reads TGTGCCAGCTCACCAACGGCCATGGCGGGAGGGAGGAATGAGCAGTTCTTC. As protein: CASSPTAMAGGRNEQFF. The V call is TRBV18, the J call TRBJ2-1, with TRBD2 matching 9 bases. The V gene's germline CDR1 is KGHSH and CDR2 LQKENI. V lost 2 bases and J lost 7; bases outside the gene matches: 12. The CDR3 is made up of 17 amino acids. Using reference TRBV18 and TRBJ2-1 for the parts outside the CDR3, the full variable domain is NAGVMQNPRHLVRRRGQEARLRCSPMKGHSHVYWYRQLPEEGLKFMVYLQKENIIDESGMPKERFSAEFPKEGPSILRIQQVVRGDSAAYFCASSPTAMAGGRNEQFFGPGTRLTVL.

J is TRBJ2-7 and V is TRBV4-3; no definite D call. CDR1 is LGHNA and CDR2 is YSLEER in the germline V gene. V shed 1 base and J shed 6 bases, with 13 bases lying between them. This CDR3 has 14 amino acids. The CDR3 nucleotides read TGCGCCAGCAGCCAAGGGTACAGTCTCTCCGAGCAGTACTTC. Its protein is CASSQGYSLSEQYF.

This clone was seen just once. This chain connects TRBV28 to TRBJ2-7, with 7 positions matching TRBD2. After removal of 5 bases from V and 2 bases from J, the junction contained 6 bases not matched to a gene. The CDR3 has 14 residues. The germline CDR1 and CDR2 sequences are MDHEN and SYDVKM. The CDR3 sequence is CASSPSAGTYEQYF. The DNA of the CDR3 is TGTGCCAGCAGTCCCTCAGCGGGAACCTACGAGCAGTACTTC.